Below, 31 T cell receptor beta chains from the same sample are listed, as sequenced in a study of breast tumors, draining lymph nodes, adjacent tissues. From the multiplex PCR reads, TCRdb called clonotypes with MiXCR, one entry per CDR3 protein. The top ten clones hold roughly 1.2% of a sample with around 300,000 distinct CDR3 sequences, under 35% of them seen once. Samples came from axillary lymph nodes draining the breast cancer. The source material was axillary lymph node tissue. These receptors were collected from a female donor with breast cancer. Some clones in this sample may be carry-over from other donors' samples.

A note on this clonotype: One end of the junction does not line up with germline, which may come from a read error. This chain links TRBV6-5 with TRBJ1-2, with a weak D call TRBD1 (5 bases). This CDR3 contains 13 residues. CDR1 is MNHEY, CDR2 SVGAGI, per germline. The CDR3 here is CVSSHLGVYGYTF. Here the CDR3 DNA reads TGTGTCAGCAGCCACTTGGGGGTTTATGGCTACACCTTC.

This clonotype was observed a handful of times. This chain joins TRBV5-4 and TRBJ2-1; 7 bases are shared with TRBD2. The CDR3 runs 15 residues. J lost 12 bases, V lost 4 bases, and 16 bases had no gene match. Germline-derived CDR1 and CDR2 are SGHNT and YYREEE (reference sequence). This CDR3 reads CASSRLGEGTPMQFF. The CDR3 region has the DNA TGTGCCAGCAGCCGCCTAGGGGAGGGGACCCCCATGCAGTTCTTC.

The V and J genes are TRBV5-5 and TRBJ1-1, with a tentative D call TRBD1 (5 bases). The CDR3 totals 17 residues. V shed 4 bases and J shed 5 bases, with 24 bases lying between them. Germline CDR1 and CDR2: SGHKS and YYEKEE (reference sequence). The CDR3 DNA sequence: TGTGCCAGCAGCCCTAACATCGAGCAGGTGCGGGGGACTGAAGCTTTCTTT. The encoded protein is CASSPNIEQVRGTEAFF.

A few counts support this clonotype. The V call is TRBV6-2 or TRBV6-3, the J call TRBJ2-7, with D perhaps matching TRBD2 (6 bases). This CDR3 is built from 14 residues. V lost 7 bases to trimming and J lost 2 bases, with 15 bases between them. In germline, CDR1 is MNHEY, CDR2 SVGEGT. For the CDR3, the DNA is TGTGCCAGCATAGATGGGGGGTACCCCTACGAGCAGTACTTC. Its protein is CASIDGGYPYEQYF.

In regard to this clonotype: This may stem from a read error, because a much larger clone lies one nucleotide away. The chain uses TRBV20-1 and TRBJ2-1, with D hard to call. The length of the CDR3 is 15 residues. The V gene's germline CDR1 is DFQATT and CDR2 SNEGSKA (reference sequence). The CDR3 DNA reads TGCAGTGCTAGAGCGTGGCGGAGCTCCTCCAATGAGCAGTTCTTC. Translation: CSARAWRSSSNEQFF.

The chain combines TRBV7-9 with TRBJ1-1; D is possibly TRBD1 (5 bases). CDR1 SEHNR and CDR2 FQNEAQ come from the germline V gene (reference sequence). This CDR3 is 16 amino acids long. Trimming shortened V by 4 bases and J by 0 bases, and 15 bases separated the two germline ends. Written as DNA, the CDR3 is TGTGCCAGCAGCTCGGGGCGGGGGAGGATGAACACTGAAGCTTTCTTT. This sequence encodes CASSSGRGRMNTEAFF. Full variable domain (outside the CDR3, taken from reference TRBV7-9 and TRBJ1-1): DTGVSQNPRHKITKRGQNVTFRCDPISEHNRLYWYRQTLGQGPEFLTYFQNEAQLEKSRLLSDRFSAERPKGSFSTLEIQRTEQGDSAMYLCASSSGRGRMNTEAFFGQGTRLTVV.

Comments on this clonotype: Since the CDR3 does not end with the conserved phenylalanine or tryptophan, this likely comes from a read error. No DNA is shown, since the ends of the CDR3 on it are uncertain; the CDR3 is the one TCRdb lists. This chain uses TRBV29-1 with TRBJ2-7; the table calls TRBD2, which could not be checked here. Germline V gene sequence: CDR1 SQVTM, CDR2 ANQGSEA. Ends included, the CDR3 has 13 residues. The CDR3 loop is CSVGPSGSYEQYS.

V is TRBV6-6 and J is TRBJ1-2; 9 nucleotides align to TRBD1. Germline V gene sequence: CDR1 MNHNY, CDR2 SVGAGI (reference sequence). The V gene end was trimmed by 7 bases and the J gene end by 4 bases; junction bases not matched to a gene: 19. CDR3 length: 18 residues. CDR3 loop: CASTPPGGAGQGFYGYTF. CDR3 coding DNA: TGTGCCAGCACCCCGCCTGGGGGCGCGGGACAGGGATTCTATGGCTACACCTTC.

Notes on this clonotype: A much larger clone differs from this one at a single base, so this may be a read error. The genes are TRBV6-5 and TRBJ2-2; no firm D call. Trimming shortened V by 8 bases and J by 5 bases, and 12 bases separated the two germline ends. CDR1 and CDR2 (germline): MNHEY, SVGAGI. The length of the CDR3 is 13 residues. CDR3: CASGVEITGELFF. DNA of the CDR3: TGTGCCAGCGGTGTGGAAATAACCGGGGAGCTGTTTTTT.

This clonotype occurred many times. The chain combines TRBV5-1 with TRBJ2-2; 15 bases are a match to TRBD2. This CDR3 region has 20 residues. V lost 4 bases and J lost 5; bases outside the gene matches: 15. CDR1 is SGHRS, CDR2 YFSETQ, per germline. CDR3 residues: CASSPYSGLAGGGRTGELFF. The CDR3 bases are TGCGCCAGCAGCCCATACTCGGGACTAGCGGGAGGAGGAAGGACCGGGGAGCTGTTTTTT.

For this clonotype: The conserved phenylalanine or tryptophan is not found at the CDR3 terminus, so this likely reflects a read error. The rearrangement uses TRBV24-1 and TRBJ2-1; 13 nucleotides match TRBD2. The CDR3 loop spans 19 amino acids. The V gene end was trimmed by 3 bases and the J gene end by 5 bases; junction bases not matched to a gene: 12. CDR1 and CDR2 (germline): KGHDR, SFDVKD. CDR3 nucleotides: TGTGCCACCAGTGATCCCGGACTAGCGGGAGTTGGCCCAGACAATGAGCAGTTCCTC. As protein: CATSDPGLAGVGPDNEQFL.

This clonotype occurred many times. V gene TRBV2 combines with J gene TRBJ2-7; D not resolved. The V and J ends lost 8 bases and 0 bases respectively, with 11 bases between them. This CDR3 is built from 13 residues. Germline CDR1 SNHLY, CDR2 FYNNEI. The chain's CDR3 is CASHPTASYEQYF. For the CDR3, the DNA is TGTGCCAGCCACCCCACCGCCTCCTACGAGCAGTACTTC.

This clonotype showed up many times. This chain joins TRBV7-2 and TRBJ1-5; D might be TRBD1 (5 bases). V lost 5 bases and J lost 0, with 17 bases in between. The germline CDR1 and CDR2 sequences are SGHTA and FQGNSA. The CDR3 totals 17 residues. Written as DNA, the CDR3 is TGTGCCAGCAGCCTGGGATCTTGGGGGTATAGCAATCAGCCCCAGCATTTT. Amino acids: CASSLGSWGYSNQPQHF.

This clonotype was observed many times. This chain connects TRBV4-1 to TRBJ2-1, with unresolved D. CDR3 length: 17 residues. Trimming removed 3 bases from V and 2 bases from J, with 17 bases in between. Germline CDR1 MGHRA, CDR2 YSYEKL. CDR3 sequence reads: CASSQIDLGFTYNEQFF. In DNA, the CDR3 is TGCGCCAGCAGCCAGATCGATCTGGGCTTCACCTACAATGAGCAGTTCTTC.

This clonotype has more than one count but fewer than ten. This rearrangement joins TRBV18 to TRBJ2-3; no firm D call. Trimming removed 2 bases from V and 2 bases from J, with 5 bases in between. From germline, CDR1 is KGHSH and CDR2 LQKENI. This CDR3 spans 13 amino acids. This CDR3 reads CASSPGNTDTQYF. The CDR3 DNA reads as TGTGCCAGCTCACCAGGCAACACAGATACGCAGTATTTT.

To note about this clonotype: One base away lies a much larger clone, so this may be a sequencing read error. The chain recombines TRBV6-6 with TRBJ1-5, with 7 bases lining up with TRBD1. The V segment lost 11 bases and the J segment 4 bases; nucleotides outside the gene matches: 14. The CDR3 loop spans 15 amino acids. Per the germline V gene, CDR1 is MNHNY and CDR2 is SVGAGI (reference sequence). This CDR3 is CARDPAGGLNQPQHF. The CDR3 DNA follows: TGTGCCCGCGACCCGGCAGGGGGTCTTAATCAGCCCCAGCATTTT.

This clonotype was observed at least ten times. This sequence joins TRBV29-1 and TRBJ2-3, with TRBD2 matching 10 bases. Germline V gene sequence: CDR1 SQVTM, CDR2 ANQGSEA. V shed 4 bases, J shed 3 bases, and the junction held 7 bases outside the gene matches. This CDR3 region has 15 residues. The CDR3 DNA is TGCAGCGTTGTCTTAAGCGGGAGGGAAACAGATACGCAGTATTTT. It translates to CSVVLSGRETDTQYF.

The sample holds a few counts of this clonotype. The V call is TRBV6-1, the J call TRBJ2-1; D tentatively fits TRBD1 or TRBD2 (6 bases each). Germline values: CDR1 MNHNS, CDR2 SASEGT. Trimming removed 8 bases at V and 4 bases at J, with 12 bases between. The CDR3 is 13 residues long. The CDR3 spells CASERRGYNEQFF. The CDR3 coding sequence is TGTGCCAGCGAACGGAGGGGGTACAATGAGCAGTTCTTC.

V is TRBV6-1 and J is TRBJ2-7; D might be TRBD1 or TRBD2, each matching 6 bases. This CDR3 region has 18 residues. Trimming cost V 0 bases and J 6 bases, with 24 bases left between them. CDR1 is MNHNS and CDR2 is SASEGT in the germline V gene. CDR3 nucleotide sequence: TGTGCCAGCAGTGAAGCGCTTCCTGTAGGGGGGCGACGCTCCGAGCAGTACTTC. Translated: CASSEALPVGGRRSEQYF.

There are many counts of this clonotype. The V gene is TRBV7-2, the J gene TRBJ2-7; 9 bases line up with TRBD2. With 3 bases clipped from V and 7 bases from J, the junction kept 10 bases outside the gene matches. Germline V CDR1 and CDR2: SGHTA, FQGNSA. This CDR3 region has 15 residues. This chain's CDR3 is CASSFVIAGVREQYF. The DNA of the CDR3 is TGTGCCAGCAGCTTTGTTATAGCGGGAGTTCGGGAGCAGTACTTC.

On this clonotype: Just one base apart from a much larger clone, this may be a read error. The chain joins TRBV28 to TRBJ2-7, with 7 bases lining up with TRBD1. This CDR3 region has 13 residues. Germline V CDR1 and CDR2: MDHEN, SYDVKM. The CDR3 here is CAIEDRVLYERYF. The CDR3 DNA is TGTGCCATCGAAGACAGGGTACTCTACGAGCGGTACTTC.

This clonotype was seen at least ten times. The chain joins TRBV14 to TRBJ2-7; 12 nucleotides agree with TRBD2. Germline assignment: CDR1 SGHDN and CDR2 FVKESK. After removal of 5 bases from V and 5 bases from J, the junction contained 7 bases not matched to a gene. CDR3 length: 15 residues. The CDR3 reads CASSIRLAGEDEQYF. For the CDR3, the DNA is TGTGCCAGCAGCATCCGACTAGCGGGAGAGGACGAGCAGTACTTC.

There are many counts of this clonotype. The V and J genes are TRBV20-1 and TRBJ2-7, with 7 bases fitting TRBD2. The CDR3 extends over 15 amino acids. CDR1 DFQATT and CDR2 SNEGSKA come from the germline V gene (reference sequence). After removal of 0 bases from V and 1 base from J, the junction contained 6 bases not matched to a gene. The CDR3 coding sequence is TGCAGTGCTAGAGATTGGCGGGAGAAGTCCTACGAGCAGTACTTC. Its translation is CSARDWREKSYEQYF.

This rearrangement joins TRBV6-2 or TRBV6-3 to TRBJ2-7; D ambiguous. V dropped 2 bases and J dropped 2 bases, with 7 bases sitting between them. This CDR3 has 13 residues. In germline, CDR1 is MNHEY, CDR2 SVGEGT. The CDR3 DNA is TGTGCCAGCAGTTACCCGATAGCCTACGAGCAGTACTTC. Translating it yields CASSYPIAYEQYF.

This clonotype came up many times. This chain joins TRBV7-9 and TRBJ2-7; weak D call: TRBD1 (6 bases). The CDR3 consists of 16 residues. Trimming pared 5 bases from V and 5 bases from J, leaving 22 bases between. Germline V gene sequence: CDR1 SEHNR, CDR2 FQNEAQ (reference sequence). The CDR3 sequence: CASSVTVGTPLDEQYF. Written as DNA, the CDR3 is TGTGCCAGCAGCGTAACGGTCGGGACACCCTTAGACGAGCAGTACTTC.

This clonotype was observed at least ten times. The rearrangement links TRBV2 to TRBJ2-5; D is ambiguous. There are 14 residues in the CDR3. Germline CDR1 reads SNHLY; CDR2 reads FYNNEI. Trimming cost V 4 bases and J 1 base, with 10 bases left between them. CDR3 region: CASSGESGQETQYF. CDR3 nucleotide sequence: TGTGCCAGCAGTGGAGAGAGTGGCCAAGAGACCCAGTACTTC.

In its sample, this clonotype was seen many times. This chain links TRBV12-3 or TRBV12-4 with TRBJ2-6, with D maybe TRBD1 (5 bases). V was pared by 2 bases and J by 9 bases, with 11 bases between. The CDR3 length is 14 residues. The CDR3 reads CASSLKGDSNVLTF. CDR3 DNA sequence: TGTGCCAGCAGTTTAAAGGGTGACAGCAACGTCCTGACTTTC.

The genes are TRBV12-3 or TRBV12-4 and TRBJ1-5; a weak D match, TRBD1 (5 bases). This CDR3 region has 16 residues. The ends were cut back, 3 bases at V and 1 base at J, with 13 bases in the middle. The CDR3 loop is CASSFNGGSSNQPQHF. The CDR3 DNA sequence: TGTGCCAGCAGTTTCAATGGGGGGTCGAGCAATCAGCCCCAGCATTTT.

As for this clonotype: Germline and junction disagree at one end, which may indicate a read error. The chain carries TRBV7-9 and TRBJ2-3; TRBD2 aligns across 8 bases. Per germline, CDR1 SEHNR and CDR2 FQNEAQ (reference sequence). The CDR3 extends over 17 amino acids. The CDR3 DNA reads TGTGCCAGCGGCTTAGGGAGCGGGGGACCCCGGGTGGATGAGCAGTATTTT. Its translation: CASGLGSGGPRVDEQYF.

A remark on this clonotype: The conserved phenylalanine or tryptophan is not found at the CDR3 terminus, so this likely reflects a read error. The chain uses TRBV19 and TRBJ2-1, with 9 bases matching TRBD2. Losses at the gene ends were 9 bases for V and 0 bases for J; bases not matched to a gene: 9. This CDR3 contains 16 residues. Germline V gives CDR1 LNHDA, CDR2 SQIVND (reference sequence). CDR3 protein: CARSEGTSSSYNEQFS. DNA of the CDR3: TGTGCCAGGAGTGAAGGGACTAGCAGCTCCTACAATGAGCAGTTCTCC.

This clonotype was observed at least ten times. This chain uses TRBV4-1 with TRBJ1-5, with 8 bases that match TRBD1. Trimming at V came to 2 bases and at J to 7 bases, leaving 4 bases not matched to a gene. The CDR3 consists of 14 residues. Germline loops: CDR1 MGHRA, CDR2 YSYEKL. CDR3 amino acids: CASSQLDRDQPQHF. CDR3 DNA: TGCGCCAGCAGCCAATTGGACAGGGACCAGCCCCAGCATTTT.